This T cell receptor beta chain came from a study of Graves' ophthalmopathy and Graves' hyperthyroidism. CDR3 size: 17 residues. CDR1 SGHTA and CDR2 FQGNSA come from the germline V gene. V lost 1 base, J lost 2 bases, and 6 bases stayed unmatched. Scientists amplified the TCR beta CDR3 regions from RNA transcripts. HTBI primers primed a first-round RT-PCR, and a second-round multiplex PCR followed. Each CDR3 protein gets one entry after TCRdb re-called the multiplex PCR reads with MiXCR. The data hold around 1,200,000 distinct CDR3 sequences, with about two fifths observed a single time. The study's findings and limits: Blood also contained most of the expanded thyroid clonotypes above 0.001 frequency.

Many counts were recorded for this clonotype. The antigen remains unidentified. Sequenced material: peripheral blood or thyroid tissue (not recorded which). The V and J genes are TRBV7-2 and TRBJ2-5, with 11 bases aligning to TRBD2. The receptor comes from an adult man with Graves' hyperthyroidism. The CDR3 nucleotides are TGTGCCAGCAGCTTAGTAATTCTAGCGGGGGGACAAGAGACCCAGTACTTC. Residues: CASSLVILAGGQETQYF.